Listed here is a single T cell receptor beta chain. Its antigen is as yet unknown. Germline V lookup: CDR1 MNHEY, CDR2 SVGEGT. The germline V and J ends were trimmed by 2 bases and 4 bases, with 13 bases remaining between them. The CDR3 consists of 15 residues. These data belong to a study of blood T cells in healthy people across ages. Broader study findings: More naive CD4+ cells and higher diversity marked long-lived donors relative to aged donors. Roughly linear age-related decline in beta diversity appeared, significant by age approximately 43.

Isolation recovered at least 6 million PBMCs from every sample. PCR was performed a second time for about 7 to 12 cycles using a sample-barcoded 5' primer and a J-beta primer mix. Each cDNA molecule received a tag from a template-switch adaptor that had 12 random nucleotides. TCRdb used MiXCR to reprocess the 5' RACE reads, holding one entry per CDR3 protein. The sample includes about a million distinct CDR3 sequences, 51% of them seen just once. This TCR derives from a woman aged 55 to 70 in good health. This chain joins TRBV6-2 or TRBV6-3 and TRBJ2-3; D might be TRBD2 (6 bases). The sequencing sample was made of blood. CDR3 residues: CASSYPRLVADTQYF. The CDR3 nucleotides read TGTGCCAGCAGTTACCCACGACTAGTTGCAGATACGCAGTATTTT.